Sequencing of this T cell receptor (beta chain) was carried out in a study of T cells after yellow fever vaccination (dated by TCRdb to the late 2010s). With respect to the entire study: The SMART-Seq v4 Ultra Low Input RNA kit was used to prepare libraries from fractions with low cell numbers. Blood was collected at multiple timepoints before and after primary and secondary immunization, and bulk PBMC replicates and cell subsets were isolated. Two healthy male donors made up the cohort, one aged 18 to 29 years and the other aged 30 to 40 years. To follow T-cell clones before and after primary and booster YFV17D yellow fever vaccination, bulk TCR alpha and beta repertoires were sequenced over time.

Read against the paper, the sample's treatment or condition label means: live attenuated yellow fever vaccine strain. At each blood-draw timepoint, two biological replicates of bulk PBMCs were obtained. A standard Ficoll-Paque protocol was used to isolate PBMCs from peripheral blood. TriZol was used to extract RNA from bulk PBMCs, CD4 and CD8 fractions, and dextramer-positive and dextramer-negative fractions. Relative to germline, V is missing 0 bases and J is missing 5 bases, with 4 bases of the junction outside any gene match. From a lookup of the germline V gene, CDR1 and CDR2 are SGHRS and YFSETQ. Reading from cysteine to phenylalanine, the CDR3 counts 16 amino acids. The read is trimmed to its CDR3 DNA, 48 bases read in frame from base 1. Study-wide findings and limitations: A small share of clonotypes was detected in both CD4 and CD8 compartments, with the overlap likely arising from convergent recombination. Computational filtering was required because FACS-sorted repertoires could contain abundant contaminating clonotypes from the bulk population. The study included only a couple of donors, which limits how far the findings can be generalized. The secondary T-cell response was found to be weaker but faster than the primary response, with a peak reached on day 5 rather than on day 15. Most clones expanded after primary vaccination were re-detected after the booster (96% of CD4 and about 88% of CD8), suggesting broad memory maintenance.

This clonotype came up a few times. Its antigen specificity is not known. No base qualities exist here, and no much larger clone lies one base off it. Synthesis of TCR cDNA relied on 5'RACE template switching, a step that introduced a universal primer site along with unique molecular identifiers. Priming for cDNA synthesis came from both the TCR alpha and TCR beta constant segments. Library amplification used two PCR steps, and the second PCR step added sample barcodes and sequencing adapters. Sequencing of the libraries was done on either Illumina HiSeq 2500 (2x100 bp) or NovaSeq (2x150 bp). Processing in the source paper ran as follows. Demultiplexing of reads and collapsing into UMI consensus sequences were performed with MIGEC, and V(D)J alignment was carried out with MiXCR. Using edgeR on replicate PBMC samples, clonotypes were called vaccine-responding if FDR was below 0.01 and the log2 fold change was above 5 up to day 15. Each bulk clonotype received a CD4 or CD8 identity based on whether the sequenced CD4 or CD8 repertoire contained that clonotype at higher abundance. TCRdb reprocessing: public reads trimmed at Q25 with fastp, clones called with MiXCR, in-frame beta chains kept. Each CDR3 protein gets just one entry, which takes the most common genes and DNA from the rows behind it. The V and J calls reflect TCRdb's pipeline rather than the authors' work. Here the sample has hundreds of thousands of distinct CDR3 sequences; less than 25% occur a single time. The ten largest clones add up to approximately 16% of the sample.

The starting material was PBMCs, obtained around 3 weeks after the first yellow fever vaccination. This TCR was sampled from a man aged 18 to 30 who received the YFV17D yellow fever vaccine. In this chain, TRBV5-1 is recombined with TRBJ2-1, with 11 middle bases fitting TRBD2. For the CDR3, the sequence is CASSLDASGGNNEQFF. The DNA sequence is given as TGCGCCAGCAGCTTGGACGCTAGCGGGGGGAACAATGAGCAGTTCTTC.